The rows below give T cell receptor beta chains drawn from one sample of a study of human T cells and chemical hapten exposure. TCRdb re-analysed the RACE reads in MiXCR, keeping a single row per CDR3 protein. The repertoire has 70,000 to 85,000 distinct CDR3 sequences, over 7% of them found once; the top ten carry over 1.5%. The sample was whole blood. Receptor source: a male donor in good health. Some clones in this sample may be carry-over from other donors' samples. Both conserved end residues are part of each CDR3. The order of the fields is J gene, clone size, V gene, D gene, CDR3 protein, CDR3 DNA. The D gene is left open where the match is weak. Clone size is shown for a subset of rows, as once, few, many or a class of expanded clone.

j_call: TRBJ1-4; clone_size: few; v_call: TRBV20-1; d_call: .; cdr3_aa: CSNHDVGGEKLFF; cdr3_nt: TGCAGTAATCATGACGTGGGGGGGGAAAAACTGTTTTTT
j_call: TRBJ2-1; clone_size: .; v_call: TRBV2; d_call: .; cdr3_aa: CASRGHDNEQFF; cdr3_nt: TGTGCCAGCCGGGGACACGACAATGAGCAGTTCTTC
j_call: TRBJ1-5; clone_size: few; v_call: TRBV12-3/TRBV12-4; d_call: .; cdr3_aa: CASSTSTENYSNQPQHF; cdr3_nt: TGTGCCAGCAGTACCTCGACAGAGAACTATAGCAATCAGCCCCAGCATTTT
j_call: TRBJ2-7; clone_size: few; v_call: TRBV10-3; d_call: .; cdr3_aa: CAISESNLPYEQYF; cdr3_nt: TGTGCCATCAGTGAGTCGAATCTTCCTTACGAGCAGTACTTC
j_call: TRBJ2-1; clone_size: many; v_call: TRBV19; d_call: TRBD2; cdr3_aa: CASSISSGSLNEQFF; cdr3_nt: TGTGCCAGTAGTATCAGTAGCGGGAGTCTCAATGAGCAGTTCTTC
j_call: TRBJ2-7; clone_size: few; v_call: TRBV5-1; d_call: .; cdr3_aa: CASSYTGVQTYEQYF; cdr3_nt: TGCGCCAGCAGCTATACCGGGGTACAAACCTACGAGCAGTACTTC
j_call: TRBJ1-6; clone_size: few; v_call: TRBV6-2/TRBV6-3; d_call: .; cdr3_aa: CASRGAHLHF; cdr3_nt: TGTGCCAGCAGGGGGGCTCACCTCCACTTT
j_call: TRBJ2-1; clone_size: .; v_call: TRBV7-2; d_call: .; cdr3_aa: CASRRSAPSSYNEQFF; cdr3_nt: TGTGCCAGCAGACGGAGCGCACCGAGCTCCTACAATGAGCAGTTCTTC
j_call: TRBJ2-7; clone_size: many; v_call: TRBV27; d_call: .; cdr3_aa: CASSAGHYYEQYF; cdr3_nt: TGTGCCAGCAGCGCGGGACACTACTACGAGCAGTACTTC
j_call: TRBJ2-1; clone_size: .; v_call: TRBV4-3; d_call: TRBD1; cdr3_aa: CASSLTGTVDNEQFF; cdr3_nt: TGCGCCAGCAGCCTAACCGGGACAGTTGACAATGAGCAGTTCTTC
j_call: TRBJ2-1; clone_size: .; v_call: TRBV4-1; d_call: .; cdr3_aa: CASSQEGSGGYNEQFF; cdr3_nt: TGCGCCAGCAGCCAAGAAGGTAGCGGAGGGTACAATGAGCAGTTCTTC
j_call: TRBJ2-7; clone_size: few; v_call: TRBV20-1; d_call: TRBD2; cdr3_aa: CSARTVASGSYEQYF; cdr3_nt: TGCAGTGCTAGAACCGTGGCTAGCGGCTCCTACGAGCAGTACTTC